The present T cell receptor (beta chain) was sequenced within a study of cytomegalovirus exposure and HLA in healthy donors. Findings of the study overall: The authors later linked a missense DCLRE1C variant to TCR beta V- and J-gene trimming.

This PCR relied on a set of 60 Vbeta primers and 13 Jbeta primers. Sequenced by immunoSEQ multiplex PCR; TCRdb stores in-frame clones only, minus some. The sample contains roughly 110,000 clones, 65% to 80% of which appear only once. This clone was recorded only once. Its antigen is undetermined. The CDR3 extends over 17 amino acids. This clonotype was obtained from a male donor in good health and CMV-seronegative. Sequencing input: PBMCs. This rearrangement joins TRBV21-1 to TRBJ1-1. TRBV21-1 is recorded as a pseudogene. The DNA for the CDR3 is TGTGCCAGCAGCAAGGACCCCGACGGGACTTTGAACACTGAAGCTTTCTTT. It codes for CASSKDPDGTLNTEAFF.